This T cell receptor beta chain was observed in a study of a mutant IDH1 vaccine in newly diagnosed glioma. Study summary: Commencement of vaccination occurred 4-6 weeks following radiotherapy alone, or concurrently with temozolomide cycles. Receipt of radiotherapy, temozolomide, or both preceded the study, and most received both. Treated individuals were about 60% male and approximately 38% female, averaging about 41 years of age.

Trimming shortened V by 8 bases and J by 0 bases, and 5 bases separated the two germline ends. This CDR3 contains 11 residues. The germline CDR1 and CDR2 sequences are DFQATT and SNEGSKA (reference sequence). Sequenced by immunoSEQ multiplex PCR; TCRdb stores in-frame clones only, minus some. The sample contains 25,000 to 35,000 clones, 90% of which appear only once. On this clone: The antigen remains unidentified.

The sample's time point: week 11, during vaccination. What each vaccine dose contained was 300 ug of mutant IDH1 20-mer peptide, accompanied by topical imiquimod. New IDH1-mutant, ATRX-lost WHO grade 3 or 4 astrocytomas occurred in donors. This sequence joins TRBV20-1 and TRBJ2-4; the D gene is possibly TRBD2 (5 bases). This specimen consisted of PBMCs, obtained from a glioma patient whose treatment included an IDH1 peptide vaccine. The TCR comes from a man between 18 and 29 years old with glioma. DNA of the CDR3: TGCAGTAGCGGAGCCAAAAACATTCAGTACTTC. Amino acids: CSSGAKNIQYF.